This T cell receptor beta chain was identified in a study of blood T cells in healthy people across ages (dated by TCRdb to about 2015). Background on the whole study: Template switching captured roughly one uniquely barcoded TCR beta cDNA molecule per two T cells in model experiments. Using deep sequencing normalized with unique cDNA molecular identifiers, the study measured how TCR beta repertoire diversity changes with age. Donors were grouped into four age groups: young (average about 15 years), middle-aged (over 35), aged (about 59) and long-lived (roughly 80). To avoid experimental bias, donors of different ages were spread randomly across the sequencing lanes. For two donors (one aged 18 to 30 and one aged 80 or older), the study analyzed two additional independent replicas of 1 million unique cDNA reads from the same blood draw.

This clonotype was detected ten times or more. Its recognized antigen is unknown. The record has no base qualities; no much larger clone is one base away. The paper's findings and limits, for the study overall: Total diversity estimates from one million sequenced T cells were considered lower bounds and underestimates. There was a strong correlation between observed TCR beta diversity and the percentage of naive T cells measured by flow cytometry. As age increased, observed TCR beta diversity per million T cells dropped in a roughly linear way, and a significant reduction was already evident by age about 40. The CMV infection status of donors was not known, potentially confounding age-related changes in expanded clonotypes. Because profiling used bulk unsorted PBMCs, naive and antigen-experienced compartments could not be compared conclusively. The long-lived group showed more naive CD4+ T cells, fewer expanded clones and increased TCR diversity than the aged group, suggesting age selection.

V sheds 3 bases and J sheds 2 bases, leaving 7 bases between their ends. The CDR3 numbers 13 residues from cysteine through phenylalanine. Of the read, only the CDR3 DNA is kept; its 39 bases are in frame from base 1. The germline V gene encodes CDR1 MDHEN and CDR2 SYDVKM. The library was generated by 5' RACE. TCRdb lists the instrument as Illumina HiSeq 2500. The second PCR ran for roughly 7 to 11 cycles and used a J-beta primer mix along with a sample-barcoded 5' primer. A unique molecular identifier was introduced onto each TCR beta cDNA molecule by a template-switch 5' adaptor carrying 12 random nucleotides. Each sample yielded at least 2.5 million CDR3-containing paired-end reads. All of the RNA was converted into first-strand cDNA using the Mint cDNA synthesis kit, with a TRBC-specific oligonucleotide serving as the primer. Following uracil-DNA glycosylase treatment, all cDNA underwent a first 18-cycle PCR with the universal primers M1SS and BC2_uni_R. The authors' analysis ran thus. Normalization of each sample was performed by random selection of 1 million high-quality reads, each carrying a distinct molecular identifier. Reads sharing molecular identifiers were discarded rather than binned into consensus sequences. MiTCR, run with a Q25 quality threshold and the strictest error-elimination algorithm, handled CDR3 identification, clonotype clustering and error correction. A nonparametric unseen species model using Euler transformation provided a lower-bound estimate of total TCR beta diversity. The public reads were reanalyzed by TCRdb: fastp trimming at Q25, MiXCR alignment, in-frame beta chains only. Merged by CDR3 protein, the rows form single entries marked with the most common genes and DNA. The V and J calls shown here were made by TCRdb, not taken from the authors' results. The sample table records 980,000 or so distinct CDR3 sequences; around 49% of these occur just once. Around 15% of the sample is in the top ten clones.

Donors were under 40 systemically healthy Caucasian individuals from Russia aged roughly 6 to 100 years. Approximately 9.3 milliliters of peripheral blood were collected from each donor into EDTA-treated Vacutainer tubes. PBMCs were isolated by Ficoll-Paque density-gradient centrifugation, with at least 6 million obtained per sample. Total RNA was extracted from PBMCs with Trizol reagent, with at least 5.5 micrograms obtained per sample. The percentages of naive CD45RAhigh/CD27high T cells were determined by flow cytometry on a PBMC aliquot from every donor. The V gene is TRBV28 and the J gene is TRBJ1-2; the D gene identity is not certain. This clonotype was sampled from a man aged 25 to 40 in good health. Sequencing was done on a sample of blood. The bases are TGTGCCAGCAGTTTGTTTCAGAACTATGGCTACACCTTC. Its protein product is CASSLFQNYGYTF.